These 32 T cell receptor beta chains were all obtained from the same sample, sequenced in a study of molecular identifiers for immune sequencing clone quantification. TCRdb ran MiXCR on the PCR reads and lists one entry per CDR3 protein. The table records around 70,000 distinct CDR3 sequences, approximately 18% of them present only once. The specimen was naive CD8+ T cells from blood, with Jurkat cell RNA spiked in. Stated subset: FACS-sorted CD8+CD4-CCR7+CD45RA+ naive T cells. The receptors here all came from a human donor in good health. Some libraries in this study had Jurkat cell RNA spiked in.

The CDR3 region is CASSLDRNSGNTIYF. In DNA form, the CDR3 reads TGTGCCAGCAGTTTAGACAGGAACTCTGGAAACACCATATATTTT. The rearrangement links TRBV28 to TRBJ1-3, with D possibly being TRBD1 (6 bases). Germline assignment: CDR1 MDHEN and CDR2 SYDVKM. Trimming removed 2 bases from V and 0 bases from J, with 8 bases in between. The CDR3 loop spans 15 amino acids.

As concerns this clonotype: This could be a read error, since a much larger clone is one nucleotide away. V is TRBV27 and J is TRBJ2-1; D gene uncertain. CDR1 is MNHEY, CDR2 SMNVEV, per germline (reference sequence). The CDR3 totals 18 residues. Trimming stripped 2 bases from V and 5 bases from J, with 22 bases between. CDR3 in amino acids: CASSLVPPVDMTHNEQFF. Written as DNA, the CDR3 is TGTGCCAGCAGTTTAGTCCCCCCCGTCGATATGACCCACAATGAGCAGTTCTTC.

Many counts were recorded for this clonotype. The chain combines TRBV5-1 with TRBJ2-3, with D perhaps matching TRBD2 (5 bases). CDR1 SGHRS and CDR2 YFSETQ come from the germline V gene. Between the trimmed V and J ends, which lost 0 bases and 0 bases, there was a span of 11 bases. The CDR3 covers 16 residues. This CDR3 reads CASSLEEASSTDTQYF. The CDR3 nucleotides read TGCGCCAGCAGCTTGGAGGAGGCCAGTAGCACAGATACGCAGTATTTT. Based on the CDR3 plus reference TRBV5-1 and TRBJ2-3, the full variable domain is KAGVTQTPRYLIKTRGQQVTLSCSPISGHRSVSWYQQTPGQGLQFLFEYFSETQRNKGNFPGRFSGRQFSNSRSEMNVSTLELGDSALYLCASSLEEASSTDTQYFGPGTRLTVL.

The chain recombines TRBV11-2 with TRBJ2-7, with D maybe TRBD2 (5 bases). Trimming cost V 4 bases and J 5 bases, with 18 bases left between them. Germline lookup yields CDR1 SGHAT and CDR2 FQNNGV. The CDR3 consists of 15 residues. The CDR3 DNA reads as TGTGCCAGCAGCTCGCGGGCTTGCGGCGTGGACGAGCAGTACTTC. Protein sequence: CASSSRACGVDEQYF.

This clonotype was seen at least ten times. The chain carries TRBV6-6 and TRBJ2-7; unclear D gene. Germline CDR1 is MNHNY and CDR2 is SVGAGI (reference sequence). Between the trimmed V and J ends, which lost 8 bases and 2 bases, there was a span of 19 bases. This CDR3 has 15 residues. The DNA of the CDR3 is TGTGCCAGCCCAAAGAGGTGTCAGGCCACCTACGAGCAGTACTTC. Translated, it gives CASPKRCQATYEQYF.

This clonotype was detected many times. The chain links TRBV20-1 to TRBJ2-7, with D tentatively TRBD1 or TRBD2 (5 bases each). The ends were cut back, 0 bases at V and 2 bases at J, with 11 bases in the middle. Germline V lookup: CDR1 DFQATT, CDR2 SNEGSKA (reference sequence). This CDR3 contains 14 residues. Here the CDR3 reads CSARDREGTYEQYF. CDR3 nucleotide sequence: TGCAGTGCTAGAGATCGAGAGGGGACCTACGAGCAGTACTTC.

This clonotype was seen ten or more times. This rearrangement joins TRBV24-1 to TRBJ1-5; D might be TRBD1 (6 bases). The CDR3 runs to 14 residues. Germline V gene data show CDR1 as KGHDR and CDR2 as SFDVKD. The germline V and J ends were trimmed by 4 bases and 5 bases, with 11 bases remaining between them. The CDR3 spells CATSEQGNYQPQHF. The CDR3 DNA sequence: TGTGCCACCAGTGAGCAGGGGAATTATCAGCCCCAGCATTTT.

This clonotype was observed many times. The CDR3 bases are TGTGCCAGCGCTAAAACAGGGTTGGGCCAAGAGACCCAGTACTTC. It codes for CASAKTGLGQETQYF. V usage is TRBV7-2 and J usage is TRBJ2-5; the D gene is possibly TRBD1 (6 bases). The CDR3 consists of 15 residues. Germline-derived CDR1 and CDR2 are SGHTA and FQGNSA. The germline V and J ends were trimmed by 8 bases and 1 base, with 17 bases remaining between them.

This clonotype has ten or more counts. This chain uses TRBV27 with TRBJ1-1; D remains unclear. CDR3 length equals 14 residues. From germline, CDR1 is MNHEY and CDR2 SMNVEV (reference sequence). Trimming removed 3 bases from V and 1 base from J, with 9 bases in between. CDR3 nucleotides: TGTGCCAGCAGTTTGGACCTAGCGAACACTGAAGCTTTCTTT. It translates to CASSLDLANTEAFF.

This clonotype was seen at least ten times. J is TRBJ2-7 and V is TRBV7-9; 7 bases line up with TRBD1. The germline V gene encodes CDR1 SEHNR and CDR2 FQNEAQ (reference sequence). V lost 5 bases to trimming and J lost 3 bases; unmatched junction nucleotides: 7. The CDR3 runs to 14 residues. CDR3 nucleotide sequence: TGTGCCAGCAGCCCCGGGACAGCCGTCTACGAGCAGTACTTC. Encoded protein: CASSPGTAVYEQYF.

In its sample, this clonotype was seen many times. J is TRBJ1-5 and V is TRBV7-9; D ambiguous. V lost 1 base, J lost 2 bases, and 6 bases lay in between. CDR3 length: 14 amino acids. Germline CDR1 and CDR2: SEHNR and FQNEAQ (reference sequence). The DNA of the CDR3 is TGTGCCAGCAGCTTAGGGTATGGCAATCAGCCCCAGCATTTT. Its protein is CASSLGYGNQPQHF.

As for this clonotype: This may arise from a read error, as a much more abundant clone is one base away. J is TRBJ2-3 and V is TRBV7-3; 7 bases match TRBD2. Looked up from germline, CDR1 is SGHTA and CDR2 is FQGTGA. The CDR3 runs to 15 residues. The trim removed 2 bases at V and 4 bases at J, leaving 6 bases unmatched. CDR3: CASSLAGAQSDTQYF. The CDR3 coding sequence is TGTGCCAGCAGCTTAGCGGGAGCCCAATCAGATACGCAGTATTTT.

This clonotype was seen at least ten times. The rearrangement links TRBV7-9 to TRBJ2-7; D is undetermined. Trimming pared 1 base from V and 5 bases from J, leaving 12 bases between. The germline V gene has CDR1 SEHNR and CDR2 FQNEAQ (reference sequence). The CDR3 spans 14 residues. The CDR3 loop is CASSLVLSRDEQYF. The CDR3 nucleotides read TGTGCCAGCAGCTTAGTACTCAGTAGAGACGAGCAGTACTTC.

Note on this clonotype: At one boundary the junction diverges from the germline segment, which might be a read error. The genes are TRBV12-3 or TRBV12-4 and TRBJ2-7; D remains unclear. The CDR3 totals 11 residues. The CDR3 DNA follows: TGTGCCAGCAGTAGCTCCTACGGGCAGTACTTC. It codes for CASSSSYGQYF.

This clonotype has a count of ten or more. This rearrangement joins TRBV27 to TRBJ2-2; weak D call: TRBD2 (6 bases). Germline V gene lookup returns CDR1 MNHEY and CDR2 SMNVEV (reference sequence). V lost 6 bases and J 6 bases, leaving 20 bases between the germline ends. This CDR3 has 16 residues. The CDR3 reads CASSATSTLYAGELFF. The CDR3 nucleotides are TGTGCCAGCAGCGCGACTAGTACACTGTATGCCGGGGAGCTGTTTTTT.

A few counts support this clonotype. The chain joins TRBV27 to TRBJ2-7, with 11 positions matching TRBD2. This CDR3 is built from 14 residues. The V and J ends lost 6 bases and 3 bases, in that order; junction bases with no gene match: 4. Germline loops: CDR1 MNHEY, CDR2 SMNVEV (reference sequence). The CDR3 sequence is CASSLLAGVYEQYF. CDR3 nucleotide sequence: TGTGCCAGCAGCCTACTAGCGGGAGTCTACGAGCAGTACTTC.

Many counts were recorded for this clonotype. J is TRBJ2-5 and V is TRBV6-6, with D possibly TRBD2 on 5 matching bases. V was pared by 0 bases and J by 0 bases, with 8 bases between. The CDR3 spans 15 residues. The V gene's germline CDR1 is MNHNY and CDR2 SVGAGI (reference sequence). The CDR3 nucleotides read TGTGCCAGCAGTTACTCGAGGGAAGACCAAGAGACCCAGTACTTC. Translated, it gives CASSYSREDQETQYF.

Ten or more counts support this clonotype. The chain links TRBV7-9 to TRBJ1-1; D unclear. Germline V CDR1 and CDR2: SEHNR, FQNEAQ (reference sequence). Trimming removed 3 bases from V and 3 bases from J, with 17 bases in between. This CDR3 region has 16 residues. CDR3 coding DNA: TGTGCCAGCAGCTTGGGTCCTAAGGCTAAGTACACTGAAGCTTTCTTT. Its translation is CASSLGPKAKYTEAFF.

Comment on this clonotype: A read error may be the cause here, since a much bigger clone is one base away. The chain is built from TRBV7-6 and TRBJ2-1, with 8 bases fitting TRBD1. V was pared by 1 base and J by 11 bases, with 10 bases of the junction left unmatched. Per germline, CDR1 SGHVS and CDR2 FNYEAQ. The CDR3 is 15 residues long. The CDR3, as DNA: TGTGCCAGCAGCTTAGTTCTGACAGGGGAGGATAAGCAGTTCTTC. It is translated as CASSLVLTGEDKQFF. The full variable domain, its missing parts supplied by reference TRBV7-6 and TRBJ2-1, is GAGVSQSPRYKVTKRGQDVALRCDPISGHVSLYWYRQALGQGPEFLTYFNYEAQQDKSGLPNDRFSAERPEGSISTLTIQRTEQRDSAMYRCASSLVLTGEDKQFFGPGTRLTVL.

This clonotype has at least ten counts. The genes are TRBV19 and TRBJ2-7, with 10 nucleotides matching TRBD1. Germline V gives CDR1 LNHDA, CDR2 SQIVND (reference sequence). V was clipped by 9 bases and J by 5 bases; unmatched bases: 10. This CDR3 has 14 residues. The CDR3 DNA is TGTGCCAGAGCCGGGACAGGGGACCATGACGAGCAGTACTTC. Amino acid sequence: CARAGTGDHDEQYF.

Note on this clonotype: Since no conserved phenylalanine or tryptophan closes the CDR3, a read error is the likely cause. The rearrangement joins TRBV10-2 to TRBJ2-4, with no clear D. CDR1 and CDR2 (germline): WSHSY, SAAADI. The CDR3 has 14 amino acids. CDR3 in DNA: TGCGCCAGCAACGTCTATTTAGCCAAAAACATCCAGTACTAC. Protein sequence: CASNVYLAKNIQYY.

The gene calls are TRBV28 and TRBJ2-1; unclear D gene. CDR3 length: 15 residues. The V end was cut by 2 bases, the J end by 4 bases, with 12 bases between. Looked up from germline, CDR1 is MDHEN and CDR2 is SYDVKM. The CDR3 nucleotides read TGTGCCAGCAGTTTAGGACGGACGAATTACAATGAGCAGTTCTTC. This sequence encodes CASSLGRTNYNEQFF.

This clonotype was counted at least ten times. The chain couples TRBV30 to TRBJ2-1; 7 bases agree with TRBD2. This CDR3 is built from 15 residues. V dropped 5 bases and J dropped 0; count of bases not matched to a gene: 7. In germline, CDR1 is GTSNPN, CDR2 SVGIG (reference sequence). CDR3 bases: TGTGCCTGGGCCGGTAGCGGGTTCTCCTACAATGAGCAGTTCTTC. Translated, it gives CAWAGSGFSYNEQFF.

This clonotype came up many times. Written as DNA, the CDR3 is TGTGCCAGCAGCCAGGTCCTAGCGGCATCTGCCCCGGAGTTCTTC. This sequence encodes CASSQVLAASAPEFF. The gene calls are TRBV3-1 and TRBJ2-1; 7 positions match TRBD2. This CDR3 region has 15 residues. The germline V gene has CDR1 LGHDT and CDR2 YNNKEL (reference sequence). Unmatched junction bases numbered 16, after V lost 3 bases and J lost 14 bases.

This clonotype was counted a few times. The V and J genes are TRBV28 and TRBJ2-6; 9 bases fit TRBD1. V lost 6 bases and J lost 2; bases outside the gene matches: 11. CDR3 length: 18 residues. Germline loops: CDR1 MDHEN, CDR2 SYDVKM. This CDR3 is CASRRGQGGVAGANVLTF. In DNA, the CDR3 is TGTGCCAGCAGACGGGGACAGGGTGGAGTCGCTGGGGCCAACGTCCTGACTTTC.

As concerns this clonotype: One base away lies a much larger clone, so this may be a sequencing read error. CDR3 sequence: CASSHRTPNRDRRPTDTQYF. In DNA form, the CDR3 reads TGTGCCAGCAGTCACCGGACCCCGAACAGGGACAGACGGCCCACAGATACGCAGTATTTT. This sequence joins TRBV6-6 and TRBJ2-3; 7 bases match TRBD1. This CDR3 contains 20 residues. V shed 5 bases and J 2 bases; nucleotides not matched to a gene: 22. Germline-derived CDR1 and CDR2 are MNHNY and SVGAGI (reference sequence).

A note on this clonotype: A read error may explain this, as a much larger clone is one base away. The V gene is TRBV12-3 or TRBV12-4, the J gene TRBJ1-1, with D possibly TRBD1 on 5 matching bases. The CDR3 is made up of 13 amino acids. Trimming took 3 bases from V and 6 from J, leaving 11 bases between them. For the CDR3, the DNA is TGTGCCAGCAGTTTGGGGACCGTCCCTGAAGCTTTCTTT. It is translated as CASSLGTVPEAFF.

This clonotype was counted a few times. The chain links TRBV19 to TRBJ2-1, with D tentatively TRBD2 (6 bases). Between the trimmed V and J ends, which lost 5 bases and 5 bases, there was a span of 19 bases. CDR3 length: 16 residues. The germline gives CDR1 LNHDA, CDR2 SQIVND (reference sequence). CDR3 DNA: TGTGCCAGTAGTGGGGAAAGACTAGTTTCCCACAATGAGCAGTTCTTC. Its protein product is CASSGERLVSHNEQFF.

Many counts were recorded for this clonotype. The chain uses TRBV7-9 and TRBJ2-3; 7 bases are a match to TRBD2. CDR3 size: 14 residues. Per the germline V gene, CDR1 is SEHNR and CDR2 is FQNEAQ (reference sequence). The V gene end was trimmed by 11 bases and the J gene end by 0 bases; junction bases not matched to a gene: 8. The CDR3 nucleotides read TGTGCCGCCGCGGCTAGCGGTAGCACAGATACGCAGTATTTT. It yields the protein CAAAASGSTDTQYF.

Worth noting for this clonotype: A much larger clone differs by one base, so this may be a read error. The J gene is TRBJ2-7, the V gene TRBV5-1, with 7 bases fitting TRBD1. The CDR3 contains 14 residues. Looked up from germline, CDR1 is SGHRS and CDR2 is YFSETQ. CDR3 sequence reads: CASSLALGGTERYF. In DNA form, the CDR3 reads TGCGCCAGCAGCTTGGCTCTAGGGGGCACGGAGCGGTACTTC.

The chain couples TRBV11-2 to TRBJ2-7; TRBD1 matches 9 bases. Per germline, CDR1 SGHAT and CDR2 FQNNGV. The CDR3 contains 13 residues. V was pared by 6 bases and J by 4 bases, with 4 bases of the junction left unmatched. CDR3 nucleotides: TGTGCCAGCAGAGGACAGGGGCTATACGAGCAGTACTTC. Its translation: CASRGQGLYEQYF. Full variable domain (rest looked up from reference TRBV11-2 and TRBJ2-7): EAGVAQSPRYKIIEKRQSVAFWCNPISGHATLYWYQQILGQGPKLLIQFQNNGVVDDSQLPKDRFSAERLKGVDSTLKIQPAKLEDSAVYLCASRGQGLYEQYFGPGTRLTVT.

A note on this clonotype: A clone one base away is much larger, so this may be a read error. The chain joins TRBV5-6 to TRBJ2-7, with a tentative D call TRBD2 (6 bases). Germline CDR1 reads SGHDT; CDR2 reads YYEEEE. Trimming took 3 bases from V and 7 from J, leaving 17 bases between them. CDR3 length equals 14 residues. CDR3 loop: CASSWALLRGEQYF. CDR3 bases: TGTGCCAGCAGCTGGGCTCTCCTCCGGGGGGAGCAGTACTTC.